The T cell receptor (beta chain) described here comes from a study of glioma-infiltrating T cells after dendritic cell vaccination. Turning to the study itself: Autologous tumor lysate-pulsed dendritic cell vaccination was given between the early 2000s and the early 2010s. Three intradermal dendritic cell vaccine injections were given every two weeks. Study-wide findings and caveats: Patients with more pretreatment TILs had longer time to progression and survival. Few patients contributed both blood and tumor specimens.

Trimming left V 1 base short and J 6 bases short, with 25 bases between. Germline V gene sequence: CDR1 MGHRA, CDR2 YSYEKL. The CDR3 has 20 residues. Profiled with immunoSEQ multiplex PCR; TCRdb holds only in-frame clones, not every one. This sample yields fewer than 35,000 clones, of which 85% to 95% are seen a single time; roughly 2.2% belongs to the top ten. For this clone: The target antigen is unknown.

This clonotype was obtained from a human donor with glioblastoma. Sequencing was performed on blood, taken before dendritic cell vaccination. The chain has TRBV4-1 and TRBJ1-6; D is ambiguous. The CDR3 spells CASSQVSGLSAGLFNSPLHF. CDR3 coding DNA: TGCGCCAGCAGCCAAGTCAGCGGGCTGTCGGCAGGCCTCTTTAATTCACCCCTCCACTTT.